Below are 25 T cell receptor beta chains sequenced from a single sample in a study of a mutant IDH1 vaccine in newly diagnosed glioma. Time point specified: week 35, safety follow-up. Vaccination used 300 ug of mutant IDH1 20-mer peptide per dose, with topical imiquimod. Here immunoSEQ multiplex PCR was the method, and the copy in TCRdb shows in-frame clones only, minus some. The sample includes 30,000 or so clones, roughly 79% of them seen just once. No antigen is known for these receptors. Sequenced here: PBMCs, sampled from a glioma patient whose treatment included an IDH1 peptide vaccine. The receptors were sampled from a woman in her thirties with glioma. Some clones in this sample may be carry-over from other donors' samples.

The rearrangement links TRBV28 to TRBJ1-5, with no clear D. V lost 7 bases to trimming and J lost 0 bases, with 10 bases between them. This CDR3 contains 14 residues. Germline V gives CDR1 MDHEN, CDR2 SYDVKM. The CDR3 DNA sequence: TGTGCCAGCACCTCCAGTTATAGCAATCAGCCCCAGCATTTT. It codes for CASTSSYSNQPQHF.

The chain is built from TRBV2 and TRBJ2-1; D uncertain. The CDR3 covers 14 residues. The germline gives CDR1 SNHLY, CDR2 FYNNEI. V was pared by 5 bases and J by 0 bases, with 8 bases between. The CDR3 loop is CASSSFSSYNEQFF. DNA of the CDR3: TGTGCCAGCAGTAGTTTTAGCTCCTACAATGAGCAGTTCTTC.

This sequence joins TRBV7-2 and TRBJ1-5; 11 bases map to TRBD1. Trimming cost V 4 bases and J 0 bases; bases outside gene matches: 8. CDR1 and CDR2 from the germline V gene are SGHTA and FQGNSA. The CDR3 covers 18 residues. The CDR3 protein is CASSSAGTGGSSNQPQHF. The CDR3 nucleotides read TGTGCCAGCAGCTCAGCCGGGACAGGGGGGAGTAGCAATCAGCCCCAGCATTTT.

The gene calls are TRBV27 and TRBJ1-4; TRBD1 might be the D (6 bases). The V gene's germline CDR1 is MNHEY and CDR2 SMNVEV (reference sequence). The ends were cut back, 8 bases at V and 5 bases at J, with 15 bases in the middle. The CDR3 is made up of 14 amino acids. The CDR3 spells CASRTQGGNEKLFF. The CDR3 coding sequence is TGTGCCAGCCGGACACAGGGTGGAAATGAAAAACTGTTTTTT.

This clone appeared a single time. This sequence joins TRBV19 and TRBJ1-1; the D is unclear. The germline V gene has CDR1 LNHDA and CDR2 SQIVND (reference sequence). The CDR3 extends over 13 amino acids. The germline V and J ends were trimmed by 3 bases and 6 bases, with 11 bases remaining between them. In nucleotides, the CDR3 is TGTGCCAGTAGTATTTTGAGGCGATCTGAAGCTTTCTTT. This translates into CASSILRRSEAFF.

This clone showed up just a few times. The chain combines TRBV7-9 with TRBJ1-3; 9 bases match TRBD1. This CDR3 is 18 amino acids long. Trimming cost V 4 bases and J 0 bases; bases outside gene matches: 10. Germline lookup yields CDR1 SEHNR and CDR2 FQNEAQ (reference sequence). The CDR3 reads CASSWAWDRDFSGNTIYF. CDR3 DNA: TGTGCCAGCAGCTGGGCGTGGGACAGGGACTTCTCTGGAAACACCATATATTTT.

This clone turned up a few times. The chain couples TRBV5-6 to TRBJ2-2; D may be TRBD2 (6 bases). V was clipped by 4 bases and J by 5 bases, with 9 bases between them. CDR3 size: 13 residues. Germline V lookup: CDR1 SGHDT, CDR2 YYEEEE. CDR3 protein: CASSPGRTGELFF. The DNA for the CDR3 is TGTGCCAGCAGCCCGGGGAGGACCGGGGAGCTGTTTTTT.

This clone came up once. V and J are TRBV7-8 and TRBJ2-7, with 8 bases lining up with TRBD1. V was clipped by 5 bases and J by 0 bases; unmatched bases: 6. CDR3 length: 15 amino acids. CDR1 and CDR2 from the germline V gene are SGHVS and FQNEAQ. The CDR3 spells CASSRGQGASYEQYF. As DNA, the CDR3 is TGTGCCAGCAGCCGGGGGCAGGGGGCCTCCTACGAGCAGTACTTC. The full variable domain, with the rest looked up from reference TRBV7-8 and TRBJ2-7, is GAGVSQSPRYKVAKRGQDVALRCDPISGHVSLFWYQQALGQGPEFLTYFQNEAQLDKSGLPSDRFFAERPEGSVSTLKIQRTQQEDSAVYLCASSRGQGASYEQYFGPGTRLTVT.

The chain carries TRBV2 and TRBJ1-1; 9 nucleotides match TRBD1. This CDR3 is 14 amino acids long. Trimming removed 10 bases from V and 1 base from J; junction bases left unmatched: 7. Germline CDR1 SNHLY, CDR2 FYNNEI. CDR3 amino acids: CATVKGQGNTEAFF. In DNA, the CDR3 is TGTGCCACGGTTAAGGGACAGGGGAACACTGAAGCTTTCTTT.

This clone has more than one count but fewer than ten. The J gene is TRBJ2-3, the V gene TRBV4-1; perhaps TRBD2 as D (6 bases). This CDR3 has 15 amino acids. The V end was cut by 4 bases, the J end by 1 base, with 12 bases between. The germline gives CDR1 MGHRA, CDR2 YSYEKL. This CDR3 is CASSPAGRGTDTQYF. The CDR3 DNA follows: TGCGCCAGCAGCCCGGCGGGACGGGGCACAGATACGCAGTATTTT.

The chain combines TRBV27 with TRBJ1-1; TRBD1 matches 7 bases. Germline assignment: CDR1 MNHEY and CDR2 SMNVEV (reference sequence). This CDR3 region has 13 residues. V was clipped by 2 bases and J by 4 bases; unmatched bases: 1. CDR3 coding DNA: TGTGCCAGCAGTTTAGACAGGGCCACTGAAGCTTTCTTT. Protein: CASSLDRATEAFF.

The chain couples TRBV2 to TRBJ1-2; 8 bases align to TRBD1. CDR3 size: 12 residues. Germline loops: CDR1 SNHLY, CDR2 FYNNEI. Losses at the gene ends were 11 bases for V and 6 bases for J; bases not matched to a gene: 8. The CDR3 is CAQPGRGHGYTF. CDR3 DNA: TGTGCCCAGCCCGGCAGGGGGCATGGCTACACCTTC.

This sequence joins TRBV4-1 and TRBJ1-1, with D maybe TRBD1 (5 bases). With 0 bases removed from V and 5 bases from J, the gap between germline ends came to 10 bases. CDR1 and CDR2 from the germline V gene are MGHRA and YSYEKL. This CDR3 is built from 14 residues. Here the CDR3 DNA reads TGCGCCAGCAGCCAAGAGGGGGGTGGGACTGAAGCTTTCTTT. Its protein is CASSQEGGGTEAFF.

The chain recombines TRBV11-2 with TRBJ2-5, with 7 bases lining up with TRBD1. The CDR3 totals 15 residues. J gave up 3 bases and V 1 base, and 5 bases lay outside the gene matches. Germline V gene sequence: CDR1 SGHAT, CDR2 FQNNGV. The CDR3 nucleotides read TGTGCCAGCAGCTTAGGATACAGGGGAAAAGAGACCCAGTACTTC. This codes for CASSLGYRGKETQYF.

V is TRBV30 and J is TRBJ1-2; no clear D. The germline gives CDR1 GTSNPN, CDR2 SVGIG (reference sequence). This CDR3 comprises 13 residues. V lost 5 bases, J lost 2 bases, and 12 bases lay in between. The CDR3 loop is CAWVAGYNYGYTF. CDR3 nucleotide sequence: TGTGCCTGGGTCGCGGGTTACAACTATGGCTACACCTTC.

This CDR3 is CSGGGNGEQFF. For the CDR3, the DNA is TGCAGCGGTGGCGGGAATGGGGAGCAGTTCTTC. The gene calls are TRBV29-1 and TRBJ2-1; D possibly corresponds to TRBD2 (6 bases). From germline, CDR1 is SQVTM and CDR2 ANQGSEA. This CDR3 region has 11 residues. Trimming stripped 7 bases from V and 10 bases from J, with 14 bases between.

CDR3 region: CAISSGTSSPGELFF. CDR3 nucleotide sequence: TGTGCCATCAGTTCCGGGACTAGCAGCCCCGGGGAGCTGTTTTTT. This sequence joins TRBV10-3 and TRBJ2-2, with TRBD2 identical over 9 bases. Trimming at V came to 5 bases and at J to 6 bases, leaving 7 bases not matched to a gene. Germline loops: CDR1 ENHRY, CDR2 SYGVKD. The CDR3 totals 15 residues.

This clone was detected only a few times. The rearrangement uses TRBV4-1 and TRBJ1-5; no clear D. In germline, CDR1 is MGHRA, CDR2 YSYEKL. The CDR3 is 17 residues long. V lost 1 base and J 4 bases, leaving 17 bases between the germline ends. The CDR3 loop reads CASSQVDMGFRNQPQHF. The CDR3 region has the DNA TGCGCCAGCAGCCAAGTCGATATGGGTTTTAGGAATCAGCCCCAGCATTTT.

The chain has TRBV25-1 and TRBJ2-1; D may be TRBD2 (5 bases). Trimming cost V 7 bases and J 10 bases, with 17 bases left between them. The CDR3 contains 13 residues. Germline CDR1 reads MGHDK; CDR2 reads SYGVNS. The CDR3 coding sequence is TGTGCCAGCATCTCGGAAGTCGGCGGGGAGCAGTTCTTC. This encodes CASISEVGGEQFF.

The V gene is TRBV6-1, the J gene TRBJ1-4; tentative D call: TRBD1 (5 bases). CDR1 and CDR2 from the germline V gene are MNHNS and SASEGT. The CDR3 contains 14 residues. Trimming pared 1 base from V and 8 bases from J, leaving 11 bases between. The CDR3 coding sequence is TGTGCCAGCAGTGAAGGGGGAAAGGGGGAAAAACTGTTTTTT. As protein: CASSEGGKGEKLFF.

This chain joins TRBV29-1 and TRBJ1-2; D call uncertain. V shed 2 bases and J shed 6 bases, with 10 bases lying between them. The germline V gene encodes CDR1 SQVTM and CDR2 ANQGSEA. The length of the CDR3 is 12 residues. CDR3 bases: TGCAGCGTTGAAACCTTCAGAGATGGCTACACCTTC. This translates into CSVETFRDGYTF.

CDR3 amino acids: CASSLSQPQSGYTF. CDR3 DNA: TGTGCCAGCAGCTTGTCGCAGCCACAGTCGGGCTACACCTTC. The V call is TRBV5-4, the J call TRBJ1-2; D uncertain. This CDR3 spans 14 amino acids. The V and J ends lost 1 base and 8 bases respectively, with 15 bases between them. Germline CDR1 and CDR2: SGHNT and YYREEE (reference sequence).

CDR3 sequence (DNA): TGTGCCAGCAGCTTAGGGCAAAAAGAGACCCAGTACTTC. This encodes CASSLGQKETQYF. The chain is built from TRBV7-6 and TRBJ2-5, with D unclear. This CDR3 is 13 amino acids long. Trimming stripped 1 base from V and 3 bases from J, with 6 bases between. Looked up from germline, CDR1 is SGHVS and CDR2 is FNYEAQ.

The CDR3 region is CASSSPGQGRYGYTF. CDR3 DNA sequence: TGTGCCAGCAGTTCCCCGGGACAGGGAAGGTATGGCTACACCTTC. This chain uses TRBV5-6 with TRBJ1-2; TRBD1 matches 9 bases. Germline-derived CDR1 and CDR2 are SGHDT and YYEEEE. The CDR3 loop spans 15 amino acids. The J segment lost 5 bases and the V segment lost 5 bases, leaving 10 bases of the junction unmatched.

V and J are TRBV10-2 and TRBJ2-1, with D perhaps TRBD1 (6 bases). This CDR3 is 11 amino acids long. The germline CDR1 and CDR2 sequences are WSHSY and SAAADI. V lost 5 bases and J 8 bases, leaving 7 bases between the germline ends. The CDR3 DNA reads TGCGCCAGCAGTCCAGGGGATGAGCAGTTCTTC. This encodes CASSPGDEQFF.